The sample holds a few counts of the clone carrying this TCR beta chain. The record originates from a study of technical replicates of blood from a few donors. Assay used: immunoSEQ multiplex PCR; TCRdb lists only in-frame clones, some missing. The sample comprises tens of thousands of clones, about nine tenths of which are singletons, and about 0.4% rests with the top ten. This CDR3 comprises 13 residues. CDR1 LNHDA and CDR2 SQIVND come from the germline V gene (reference sequence). The V end was cut by 3 bases, the J end by 1 base, with 4 bases between. The receptor was derived from a human donor in good health. The V and J genes are TRBV19 and TRBJ1-5, with D uncertain. The sample was T cells isolated from PBMCs. The CDR3 is CASSMASNQPQHF. For the CDR3, the DNA is TGTGCCAGTAGTATGGCAAGCAATCAGCCCCAGCATTTT. Full variable domain (missing parts from reference TRBV19 and TRBJ1-5): DGGITQSPKYLFRKEGQNVTLSCEQNLNHDAMYWYRQDPGQGLRLIYYSQIVNDFQKGDIAEGYSVSREKKESFPLTVTSAQKNPTAFYLCASSMASNQPQHFGDGTRLSIL.